Listed here are 9 T cell receptor beta chains from one sample, sequenced in a study of T cells in Graves' hyperthyroidism and ophthalmopathy. Amplification of TCR beta CDR3 regions used RNA as the template. The TCR CDR3 first-round RT-PCR relied on the HTBI primer set. Each CDR3 protein is one row after TCRdb ran MiXCR on the multiplex PCR reads. The sample shows roughly 500,000 distinct CDR3 sequences, roughly 16% of them seen only once. The specimen was blood. The receptors here all came from a woman in her twenties or thirties with Graves' ophthalmopathy.

The chain recombines TRBV30 with TRBJ1-1; D gene ambiguous. Germline V gene lookup returns CDR1 GTSNPN and CDR2 SVGIG (reference sequence). The CDR3 runs 12 residues. Trimming cost V 2 bases and J 5 bases, with 9 bases left between them. The CDR3 sequence is CAWSSKGTEAFF. The DNA for the CDR3 is TGTGCCTGGAGTTCCAAGGGAACTGAAGCTTTCTTT. The whole variable domain, filled in from reference TRBV30 and TRBJ1-1, reads SQTIHQWPATLVQPVGSPLSLECTVEGTSNPNLYWYRQAAGRGLQLLFYSVGIGQISSEVPQNLSASRPQDRQFILSSKKLLLSDSGFYLCAWSSKGTEAFFGQGTRLTVV.

This clonotype appeared a few times. The genes are TRBV19 and TRBJ1-5, with D maybe TRBD1 (6 bases). The ends were cut back, 8 bases at V and 4 bases at J, with 12 bases in the middle. Germline V gene sequence: CDR1 LNHDA, CDR2 SQIVND (reference sequence). This CDR3 is 13 amino acids long. The CDR3 reads CASWGLGNQPQHF. CDR3 DNA: TGTGCCAGTTGGGGGCTTGGAAATCAGCCCCAGCATTTT.

A note on this clonotype: A read error may explain this, as a much larger clone is one base away. The rearrangement uses TRBV28 and TRBJ1-2; D unresolved. Trimming stripped 7 bases from V and 4 bases from J, with 16 bases between. Germline CDR1 is MDHEN and CDR2 is SYDVKM. The CDR3 totals 14 residues. CDR3 nucleotides: TGTGCCAGCAACCTAGATAGGCCTGGCTATGGCTACACCTTC. Its translation: CASNLDRPGYGYTF.

This clonotype was found a few times. The chain links TRBV5-1 to TRBJ2-5; the D is unclear. The CDR3 runs 13 residues. V was cut by 0 bases and J by 3 bases, with 6 bases left in between. Germline V gene sequence: CDR1 SGHRS, CDR2 YFSETQ. CDR3 in DNA: TGCGCCAGCAGCTTGGAGCCGAAAGAGACCCAGTACTTC. Protein sequence: CASSLEPKETQYF.

This clonotype showed up just a few times. The CDR3 here is CASSPALSSYNEQFF. For the CDR3, the DNA is TGTGCCAGCAGCCCGGCTCTGAGCTCCTACAATGAGCAGTTCTTC. The rearrangement joins TRBV28 to TRBJ2-1; no reliable D call. Germline lookup yields CDR1 MDHEN and CDR2 SYDVKM. Deletions cut 6 bases from V and 0 bases from J, with 12 bases between. The CDR3 spans 15 residues.

This clonotype has a handful of counts. The V and J genes are TRBV6-1 and TRBJ1-2; 9 bases fit TRBD1. The V segment lost 2 bases and the J segment 7 bases; nucleotides outside the gene matches: 11. This CDR3 contains 16 residues. Germline V lookup: CDR1 MNHNS, CDR2 SASEGT. The CDR3 sequence: CASSEKRTGDLFGYTF. CDR3 nucleotides: TGTGCCAGCAGTGAAAAGCGGACAGGGGATTTGTTTGGCTACACCTTC.

This clonotype turned up a few times. This chain uses TRBV19 with TRBJ1-5, with TRBD1 as a possible D gene (6 bases). With 5 bases removed from V and 9 bases from J, the gap between germline ends came to 14 bases. This CDR3 comprises 13 residues. Germline CDR1 and CDR2: LNHDA and SQIVND (reference sequence). The CDR3 coding sequence is TGTGCCAGTAGTTCGCAGGGGACGGGGCCCCAGCATTTT. Its protein is CASSSQGTGPQHF.

This clonotype has a count of ten or more. The chain has TRBV12-3 or TRBV12-4 and TRBJ1-2; D not certain. The CDR3 totals 11 residues. V lost 1 base, J lost 5 bases, and 2 bases lay in between. The CDR3 sequence: CASSLGYGYTF. CDR3 nucleotides: TGTGCCAGCAGTTTAGGGTATGGCTACACCTTC.

This clonotype has at least ten counts. The J gene is TRBJ1-3, the V gene TRBV30; D unresolved. Germline V gives CDR1 GTSNPN, CDR2 SVGIG (reference sequence). The V end was cut by 2 bases, the J end by 2 bases, with 13 bases between. This CDR3 spans 15 amino acids. The CDR3 DNA sequence: TGTGCCTGGAGTCTTAGTCACCCTCCTGGAAACACCATATATTTT. It encodes CAWSLSHPPGNTIYF.